This is a list of T cell receptor beta chains from one sample in a study of blood T cells in healthy people across ages. TCRdb reprocessed the 5' RACE reads via MiXCR and lists one record per CDR3 protein. The top ten hold around 10% of the sample, which has hundreds of thousands of distinct CDR3 sequences, approximately 25% seen once. The sample was also reused in another study, on T cells of mothers and their children.

Sequencing was carried out using blood. The receptors here all came from a boy aged 5 to 17 in good health. Both conserved end residues are part of each CDR3. D genes are given only for firm matches. Clone size, where shown, is once, few, many, or a class for clones that have expanded.

j_call cdr3_length clone_size d_call v_call cdr3_nt cdr3_aa
TRBJ2-7 15 - TRBD2 TRBV5-1 TGCGCCAGCAGCTCGCCCCGGACTAGCGCCGGCGAGCAGTACTTC CASSSPRTSAGEQYF
TRBJ2-2 19 few TRBD2 TRBV4-1 TGCGCCAGCAGCCAAGAGTCCCTACTAGCGGGATCGAACACCGGGGAGCTGTTTTTT CASSQESLLAGSNTGELFF
TRBJ1-2 13 - - TRBV6-2/TRBV6-3 TGTGCCAGCAGTTACAACAGGGTTTCTGGCTACACCTTC CASSYNRVSGYTF
TRBJ1-5 14 few TRBD1 TRBV6-5 TGTGCCAGCAGACCGGGACAGGGAATTCAGCCCCAGCATTTT CASRPGQGIQPQHF
TRBJ1-5 14 few - TRBV27 TGTGCCAGCAGTTTGGGCCGGAGGGATCAGCCCCAGCATTTT CASSLGRRDQPQHF
TRBJ2-7 12 few TRBD1 TRBV28 TGTGCCAGTAGGGACAGGGTATACGAGCAGTACTTC CASRDRVYEQYF
TRBJ2-7 14 - TRBD1 TRBV12-3/TRBV12-4 TGTGCCAGCAGTACTCGACAGGGGCTAAACGAGCAGTACTTC CASSTRQGLNEQYF
TRBJ2-1 15 many TRBD1 TRBV7-9 TGTGCCAGCAGCCCCTATGGACAGGGGCTGGATGAGCAGTTCTTC CASSPYGQGLDEQFF
TRBJ1-1 17 - - TRBV7-9 TGTGCCAGCAGCTCAAGAATGACGGGACGGATGAACACTGAAGCTTTCTTT CASSSRMTGRMNTEAFF
TRBJ1-1 13 many - TRBV12-3/TRBV12-4 TGTGCCAGCAGCTTTGGGGGGGGCACTGAAGCTTTCTTT CASSFGGGTEAFF
TRBJ1-1 14 - TRBD1 TRBV4-3 TGCGCCAGCAGCCAATCCAGGGGGAAGGCTGAAGCTTTCTTT CASSQSRGKAEAFF
TRBJ1-5 13 - - TRBV9 TGTGCCAGCAGCGCCGGGGGTCGTCAGCCCCAGCATTTT CASSAGGRQPQHF
TRBJ1-3 15 - - TRBV3-1 TGTGCCAGCAGCCAACTGGGAAGCTCCGGAAACACCATATATTTT CASSQLGSSGNTIYF
TRBJ2-1 14 - - TRBV7-2 TGTGCCAGCTGTCGGTGGGGGGCTGGGAATGAGCAGTTCTTC CASCRWGAGNEQFF
TRBJ2-2 17 - TRBD1 TRBV4-3 TGCGCCAGCAGCCAAGAAGTTGGACAGGGGCGAGCCGGGGAGCTGTTTTTT CASSQEVGQGRAGELFF
TRBJ2-7 16 once TRBD1 TRBV7-2 TGTGCCAGCAGCTTAGCGGTCGGGACAGGGTACTACGAGCAGTACTTC CASSLAVGTGYYEQYF
TRBJ1-6 14 few - TRBV28 TGTGCCAGCAGCCGCATGTGGGGGCGTTCACCCCTCCACTTT CASSRMWGRSPLHF
TRBJ2-7 15 few - TRBV6-2/TRBV6-3 TGTGCCAGCACTGGAGAACTGGCCACAGTAGACGAGCAGTACTTC CASTGELATVDEQYF
TRBJ2-2 16 few - TRBV7-8 TGTGCCAGCAGCAGCCTCGGGACCCGCAACACCGGGGAGCTGTTTTTT CASSSLGTRNTGELFF
TRBJ2-7 17 - - TRBV20-1 TGCAGTGCTAGAGATGCTTCTCGAGGGACCGGTTACTACGAGCAGTACTTC CSARDASRGTGYYEQYF
TRBJ2-1 13 many - TRBV9 TGTGCCAGCAGCGGGAGCGGTTACAATGAGCAGTTCTTC CASSGSGYNEQFF
TRBJ2-7 15 few - TRBV20-1 TGCAGTGCCGAATTAAGAAGCGGACCGGGCGACGAGCAGTACTTC CSAELRSGPGDEQYF
TRBJ1-4 15 - - TRBV5-5 TGTGCCAGCAGCTTCTTAGAGGCTAGGTCTGAAAAACTGTTTTTT CASSFLEARSEKLFF
TRBJ1-2 14 few - TRBV7-2 TGTGCCAGCAGCTTAGAAATCTCTAACTATGGCTACACCTTC CASSLEISNYGYTF
TRBJ1-2 17 - TRBD1 TRBV14 TGTGCCAGCAGCCAAGACCCTAGCCTGGACAGGTACTATGGCTACACCTTC CASSQDPSLDRYYGYTF
TRBJ2-2 16 few - TRBV30 TGTGCCTGGAGTGAGCGGCAGGGGCCGAACACCGGGGAGCTGTTTTTT CAWSERQGPNTGELFF
TRBJ1-1 14 - - TRBV11-1 TGTGCCAGCAGCCATGACACGGAATACACTGAAGCTTTCTTT CASSHDTEYTEAFF
TRBJ2-7 16 - - TRBV27 TGTGCCAGCAGTCCCCCCGGGGGAGTAGGCCCCTACGAGCAGTACTTC CASSPPGGVGPYEQYF
TRBJ1-5 13 many TRBD1 TRBV28 TGTGCCAGCAGCATCGGGACAGGCTCTCCCCAGCATTTT CASSIGTGSPQHF
TRBJ2-7 14 - - TRBV13 TGTGCCAGCAGCTTAGCCCACCGGGACTACGAGCAGTACTTC CASSLAHRDYEQYF
TRBJ1-5 14 - - TRBV6-2/TRBV6-3 TGTGCCAGCGGCCCATATCAGGGTTATCAGCCCCAGCATTTT CASGPYQGYQPQHF
TRBJ2-7 15 many TRBD2 TRBV2 TGTGCCAGCAGAAACTCGGGACTAGCGAAGTACGAGCAGTACTTC CASRNSGLAKYEQYF
TRBJ2-7 15 few - TRBV3-1 TGTGCCAGCAGATCAACGACTAGTAGGTCCTACGAGCAGTACTTC CASRSTTSRSYEQYF
TRBJ2-1 14 few TRBD2 TRBV7-3 TGTGCCAGCAGCTTACCTAGCGGCAACAATGAGCAGTTCTTC CASSLPSGNNEQFF
TRBJ2-1 15 - - TRBV19 TGTGCCAGTAGTTCGCAGGGGGGTCCCTACAATGAGCAGTTCTTC CASSSQGGPYNEQFF
TRBJ2-3 14 many - TRBV9 TGTGCCAGCAGCGTAACAGGTGGCCCAGATACGCAGTATTTT CASSVTGGPDTQYF
TRBJ1-2 13 few - TRBV7-3 TGTGCCAGCAGCTTGGAGCAGGCACGTGGCTACACCTTC CASSLEQARGYTF
TRBJ2-7 15 - TRBD1 TRBV25-1 TGTGCCAGCAGTAGCTCAGGGGGCCAGGAGTGCGAGCAGTACTTC CASSSSGGQECEQYF
TRBJ2-1 17 - - TRBV7-9 TGTGCCAGCAGCTTACTGTTCGGGACTGGCTCCTACAATGAGCAGTTCTTC CASSLLFGTGSYNEQFF
TRBJ2-5 15 - - TRBV5-1 TGCGCCAGCAGCTCTAAACCAGAGGTCCAAGAGACCCAGTACTTC CASSSKPEVQETQYF
TRBJ1-4 14 - TRBD1 TRBV20-1 TGCAGTGCTAATCCCGGGACAGCTAATGAAAAACTGTTTTTT CSANPGTANEKLFF
TRBJ2-3 14 few - TRBV28 TGTGCCAGCAGTTTTGAAGCAGGCACAGATACGCAGTATTTT CASSFEAGTDTQYF
TRBJ1-2 16 - - TRBV6-6 TGTGCCAGCAGGGTTGACAGGCCATCCCTGACCTATGGCTACACCTTC CASRVDRPSLTYGYTF
TRBJ2-5 18 - - TRBV7-9 TGTGCCAGCAGCTTTTTAGGTGGGCGGAAGATGGTTCAAGAGACCCAGTACTTC CASSFLGGRKMVQETQYF
TRBJ2-7 13 many - TRBV27 TGTGCCAGCAGTTTCGGTCGGGGCTACGAGCAGTACTTC CASSFGRGYEQYF
TRBJ2-3 15 - TRBD2 TRBV9 TGTGCCAGCAGCGTAGGCGGGGGTGGGGGAGATACGCAGTATTTT CASSVGGGGGDTQYF
TRBJ2-7 14 - - TRBV9 TGTGCCAGCAGCGTAGAACAGGGCGCCTACGAGCAGTACTTC CASSVEQGAYEQYF
TRBJ2-5 16 - - TRBV4-3 TGCGCCAGCGGCCAAGATTGGGTGCCAAGTGGGGAGACCCAGTACTTC CASGQDWVPSGETQYF